This T cell receptor (beta chain) is from a study of blood T cell repertoires in COVID-19. This CDR3 is built from 14 residues. Trimming took 7 bases from V and 8 from J; bases not matched to a gene: 12. Per germline, CDR1 MDHEN and CDR2 SYDVKM. TCRdb's table, derived via immunoSEQ multiplex PCR, lists solely in-frame clones and lacks some. The sample lists around 330,000 clones, 85% occurring once. The study drew participants aged about 18 to 95 years from roughly 25 US areas. The rearrangement uses TRBV28 and TRBJ1-2, with TRBD1 identical over 8 bases. The sequencing sample was made of PBMCs or T cells enriched from blood (not recorded which). This TCR derives from a woman between 25 and 40 years old who had been exposed to COVID-19. In nucleotides, the CDR3 is TGTGCCAGCACCCTGGACAGGGTGGATCGAGGCTACACCTTC. It encodes CASTLDRVDRGYTF.